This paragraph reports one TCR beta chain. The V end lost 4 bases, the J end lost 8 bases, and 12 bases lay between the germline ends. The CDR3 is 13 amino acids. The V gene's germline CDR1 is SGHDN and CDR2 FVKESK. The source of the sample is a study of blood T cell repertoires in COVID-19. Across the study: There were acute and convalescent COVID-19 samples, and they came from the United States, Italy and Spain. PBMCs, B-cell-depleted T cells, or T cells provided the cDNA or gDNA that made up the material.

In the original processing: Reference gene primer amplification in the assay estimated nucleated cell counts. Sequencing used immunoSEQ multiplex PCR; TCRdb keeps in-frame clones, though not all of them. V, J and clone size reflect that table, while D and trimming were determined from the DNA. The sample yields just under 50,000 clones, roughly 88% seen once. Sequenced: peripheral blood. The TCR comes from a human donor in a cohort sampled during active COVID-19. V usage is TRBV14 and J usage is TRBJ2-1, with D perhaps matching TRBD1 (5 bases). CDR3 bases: TGTGCCAGCAGCCCACGACAGTTCGATGAGCAGTTCTTC. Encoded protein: CASSPRQFDEQFF.